The 17 T cell receptor beta chains listed next were all sequenced from one sample in a study of blood T cell repertoires in COVID-19. Here immunoSEQ multiplex PCR was the method, and the copy in TCRdb shows in-frame clones only, minus some. The sample holds 140,000 to 150,000 clones, 84% seen once. The sample taken for sequencing was peripheral blood. These receptors all stem from a man aged 55 to 70 with active or convalescent COVID-19.

This clone was observed a few times. The chain has TRBV28 and TRBJ2-2, with TRBD2 matching over 16 bases. Per the germline V gene, CDR1 is MDHEN and CDR2 is SYDVKM. The length of the CDR3 is 17 residues. With 6 bases clipped from V and 4 bases from J, the junction kept 5 bases outside the gene matches. CDR3 nucleotide sequence: TGTGCCAGCAGCCTCGGGACTAGCGGGAGGGTCACCGGGGAGCTGTTTTTT. This gives the protein CASSLGTSGRVTGELFF.

The gene calls are TRBV7-2 and TRBJ2-1; TRBD1 aligns across 9 bases. CDR3 length: 15 residues. Germline CDR1 and CDR2: SGHTA and FQGNSA. The trim removed 5 bases at V and 0 bases at J, leaving 2 bases unmatched. This CDR3 reads CASSKTGGSYNEQFF. The CDR3 DNA follows: TGTGCCAGCAGCAAGACAGGGGGCTCCTACAATGAGCAGTTCTTC.

In its sample, this clone was seen a few times. The V call is TRBV7-7, the J call TRBJ2-2; 8 nucleotides line up with TRBD2. The junction had 17 bases not matched to a gene; V was cut back by 4 bases and J by 7 bases. The CDR3 contains 18 residues. Germline CDR1 is SSHAT and CDR2 is FNYEAQ (reference sequence). CDR3 nucleotides: TGTGCCAGCAGCTCACTTACCCGGGGACTAGTGGTGATCGGGGAGCTGTTTTTT. Protein sequence: CASSSLTRGLVVIGELFF.

Comments on this clone: Mismatch with germline at one junction end may stem from a read error. This chain uses TRBV6-6 with TRBJ1-5; 11 bases are shared with TRBD1. The CDR3 totals 16 residues. Germline V CDR1 and CDR2: MNHNY, SVGAGI (reference sequence). CDR3 in DNA: TGTGCCAGCAGCTACTCGGACAGGGGGCGAGGTCAGCCCCAGCATTTT. It codes for CASSYSDRGRGQPQHF.

This clone was seen once. This chain connects TRBV5-6 to TRBJ1-3; D remains unclear. CDR1 is SGHDT and CDR2 is YYEEEE in the germline V gene. This CDR3 has 15 amino acids. V was shortened by 2 bases and J by 1 base, with 10 bases between the two germline ends. The CDR3 reads CASSFPSTSGNTIYF. The DNA for the CDR3 is TGTGCCAGCAGCTTCCCAAGTACATCTGGAAACACCATATATTTT.

The chain couples TRBV4-3 to TRBJ2-4; 7 nucleotides agree with TRBD1. CDR1 is LGHNA and CDR2 is YSLEER in the germline V gene. V shed 1 base and J 3 bases; nucleotides not matched to a gene: 3. CDR3 length: 15 amino acids. Here the CDR3 DNA reads TGCGCCAGCAGCCAAGGGGGACAGCGCAAAAACATTCAGTACTTC. Residues: CASSQGGQRKNIQYF.

This clone was detected a few times. This chain joins TRBV12-3 or TRBV12-4 and TRBJ1-2; TRBD1 is a possible D gene (6 bases). This CDR3 comprises 13 residues. V lost 6 bases, J lost 1 base, and 9 bases lay in between. CDR3 sequence (DNA): TGTGCCAGCAGGGGGGACAATAACTATGGCTACACCTTC. Translated: CASRGDNNYGYTF.

The count of this clone is one. This chain uses TRBV27 with TRBJ2-1; D uncertain. The CDR3 totals 15 residues. CDR1 and CDR2 from the germline V gene are MNHEY and SMNVEV (reference sequence). V lost 3 bases and J 6 bases, leaving 15 bases between the germline ends. The CDR3, as DNA: TGTGCCAGCAGTTTTCTAGGTGGCTATCTCAATGAGCAGTTCTTC. Protein product: CASSFLGGYLNEQFF.

J is TRBJ1-1 and V is TRBV3-1 (or the pseudogene TRBV3-2); no definite D call. Germline values: CDR1 LGHDT, CDR2 YNNKEL (reference sequence). Trimming pared 3 bases from V and 1 base from J, leaving 15 bases between. CDR3 length: 16 amino acids. The CDR3 nucleotides are TGTGCCAGCAGCCAGAGGGCCGTTCTTGGGAACACTGAAGCTTTCTTT. As protein: CASSQRAVLGNTEAFF.

V gene TRBV6-1 combines with J gene TRBJ2-3; D is unclear. Deletions cut 2 bases from V and 5 bases from J, with 8 bases between. CDR1 MNHNS and CDR2 SASEGT come from the germline V gene. The length of the CDR3 is 13 residues. This chain's CDR3 is CASSERSVDTQYF. For the CDR3, the DNA is TGTGCCAGCAGTGAAAGATCGGTAGATACGCAGTATTTT.

The chain links TRBV19 to TRBJ1-5; 8 nucleotides agree with TRBD1. Germline loops: CDR1 LNHDA, CDR2 SQIVND (reference sequence). Germline trimming cut 0 bases from V and 2 bases from J; bases unmatched to any gene: 6. The CDR3 has 17 residues. The CDR3 is CASSIDSNRGGNQPQHF. CDR3 DNA: TGTGCCAGTAGTATAGATTCAAACAGGGGGGGCAATCAGCCCCAGCATTTT. Complete variable domain (other parts from reference TRBV19 and TRBJ1-5): DGGITQSPKYLFRKEGQNVTLSCEQNLNHDAMYWYRQDPGQGLRLIYYSQIVNDFQKGDIAEGYSVSREKKESFPLTVTSAQKNPTAFYLCASSIDSNRGGNQPQHFGDGTRLSIL.

The rearrangement links TRBV6-5 to TRBJ1-3; D unclear. Germline CDR1 and CDR2: MNHEY and SVGAGI. CDR3 length: 15 amino acids. Trimming took off 5 bases at V and 0 bases at J, with 11 bases between the two ends. The CDR3 DNA reads as TGTGCCAGCAGTCACACAGATACCTCTGGAAACACCATATATTTT. This gives the protein CASSHTDTSGNTIYF.

The chain recombines TRBV5-5 with TRBJ1-2; possible D gene TRBD1, 6 bases. The V end was cut by 0 bases, the J end by 6 bases, with 12 bases between. Germline V lookup: CDR1 SGHKS, CDR2 YYEKEE (reference sequence). The CDR3 length is 14 residues. The CDR3 DNA sequence: TGTGCCAGCAGCTTGGGTGGGTCAGGGGATGGCTACACCTTC. It specifies CASSLGGSGDGYTF.

This clone has more than one count but fewer than ten. The chain couples TRBV4-1 to TRBJ2-2; TRBD1 matches 8 bases. The length of the CDR3 is 15 residues. CDR1 is MGHRA, CDR2 YSYEKL, per germline. V shed 3 bases and J 5 bases; nucleotides not matched to a gene: 5. Written as DNA, the CDR3 is TGCGCCAGCAGCCACCACCGGGACAGGACCGGGGAGCTGTTTTTT. Translated, it gives CASSHHRDRTGELFF.

This chain links TRBV5-6 with TRBJ2-1; 7 bases are a match to TRBD2. Unmatched junction bases numbered 16, after V lost 6 bases and J lost 10 bases. The CDR3 is 15 amino acids. The germline CDR1 and CDR2 sequences are SGHDT and YYEEEE. CDR3 sequence (DNA): TGTGCCAGCACCTTACGGGACTACCCTGTGGAGGAGCAGTTCTTC. It yields the protein CASTLRDYPVEEQFF. Based on the CDR3 plus reference TRBV5-6 and TRBJ2-1, the full variable domain is DAGVTQSPTHLIKTRGQQVTLRCSPKSGHDTVSWYQQALGQGPQFIFQYYEEEERQRGNFPDRFSGHQFPNYSSELNVNALLLGDSALYLCASTLRDYPVEEQFFGPGTRLTVL.

The rearrangement joins TRBV29-1 to TRBJ1-1, with D uncertain. Trimming took 5 bases from V and 5 from J, leaving 12 bases between them. In germline, CDR1 is SQVTM, CDR2 ANQGSEA. The CDR3 runs 12 residues. Here the CDR3 reads CSVLGMRTEAFF. CDR3 nucleotide sequence: TGCAGCGTTCTCGGGATGCGTACTGAAGCTTTCTTT.

The chain is built from TRBV24-1 and TRBJ1-1; D is unresolved. V lost 4 bases to trimming and J lost 3 bases, with 11 bases between them. The CDR3 runs to 14 residues. Germline V gene data show CDR1 as KGHDR and CDR2 as SFDVKD. CDR3 in amino acids: CATSEPGKDTEAFF. The CDR3 region has the DNA TGTGCCACCAGTGAACCGGGAAAGGACACTGAAGCTTTCTTT.